This T cell receptor beta chain was captured in a study of blood T cell repertoires in COVID-19. Background on the study: Samples came from the United States, Italy and Spain, spanning acute and convalescent COVID-19. Sources were T cells, B-cell-depleted T cells, or PBMCs; the material itself was cDNA or gDNA.

A single count supports this clone. Authors' analysis steps: From reference gene primer amplification, estimates of nucleated cell counts were derived. Data came from immunoSEQ multiplex PCR; TCRdb stores just in-frame clones and leaves some out. V and J calls and clone size are those listed in that table; D and trimming were worked out from the DNA. The table has roughly 250,000 clones, roughly 87% seen once. This clonotype was sampled from a woman in her 30s with acute or convalescent COVID-19. Input material: peripheral blood.

CDR3 DNA sequence: TGTGCCACCAGTGATGCGAGTGAAGCTTTCTTT. Translated, it gives CATSDASEAFF. V gene TRBV24-1 combines with J gene TRBJ1-1, with unresolved D. Germline V lookup: CDR1 KGHDR, CDR2 SFDVKD. Trimming removed 3 bases from V and 7 bases from J, with 5 bases in between. CDR3 length equals 11 residues.